This record concerns one TCR beta chain sequence. The V end was cut by 5 bases, the J end by 3 bases, with 17 bases between. CDR1 and CDR2 (germline): MDHEN, SYDVKM. CDR3 length: 15 residues. These data come from a study of CD8+ T cells in alopecia areata. At the level of the study: Scoring of severity for treated patients was based on percentage of affected scalp area.

Sequencing used cDNA as its template, made by extracting RNA and reverse transcribing it. TCRdb's table, derived via immunoSEQ multiplex PCR, lists solely in-frame clones and lacks some. The sample contains fewer than 250,000 clones, roughly two fifths of which appear only once. Treatment in this sample: oral pan-JAK inhibitor, 5-10 mg twice daily. The sample was CD4+ T cells sorted from blood, taken at roughly week 30, from a patient treated with tofacitinib. The V and J genes are TRBV28 and TRBJ2-7, with D possibly TRBD2 on 7 matching bases. This TCR was recovered from a human donor with alopecia areata. CDR3 loop: CASSPGGEGHYEQYF. The CDR3 region has the DNA TGTGCCAGCAGTCCGGGGGGCGAAGGACACTACGAGCAGTACTTC.